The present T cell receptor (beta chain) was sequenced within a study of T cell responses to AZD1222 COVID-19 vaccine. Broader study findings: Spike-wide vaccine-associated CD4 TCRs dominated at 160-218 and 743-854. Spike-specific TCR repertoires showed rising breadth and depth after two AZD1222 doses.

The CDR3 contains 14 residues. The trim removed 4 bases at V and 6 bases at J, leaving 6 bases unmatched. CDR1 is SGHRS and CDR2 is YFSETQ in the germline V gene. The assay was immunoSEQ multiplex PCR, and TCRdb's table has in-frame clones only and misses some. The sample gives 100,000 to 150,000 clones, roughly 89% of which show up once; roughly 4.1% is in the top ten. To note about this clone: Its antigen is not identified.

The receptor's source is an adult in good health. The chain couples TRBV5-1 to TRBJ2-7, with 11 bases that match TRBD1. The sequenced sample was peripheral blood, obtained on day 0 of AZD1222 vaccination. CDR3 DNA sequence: TGCGCCAGCAGCAACGGACAGGGGGCCCGCGAGCAGTACTTC. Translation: CASSNGQGAREQYF.